This T cell receptor beta chain comes out of a study of blood T cell repertoires in COVID-19. Study-wide context: The analysed material was cDNA or gDNA that came from T cells, B-cell-depleted T cells, or PBMCs.

Per the germline V gene, CDR1 is SGHTA and CDR2 is FQGNSA. V lost 5 bases and J lost 0, with 11 bases in between. CDR3 length: 16 amino acids. Original analysis: Quantification of nucleated cells was approximated via reference gene primer amplification. Generated by immunoSEQ multiplex PCR, the TCRdb table keeps only in-frame clones and is missing some. V and J calls plus clone size are reproduced from that table; the DNA served to infer D and trimming. The sample consists of around 160,000 clones, more than 75% of them appearing once. Sequencing was performed on peripheral blood. This TCR came from a man aged 55 to 69 with active or convalescent COVID-19. V and J are TRBV7-2 and TRBJ1-6; D remains unclear. Here the CDR3 reads CASSPNPSSYNSPLHF. The CDR3 nucleotides are TGTGCCAGCAGCCCTAACCCAAGCTCCTATAATTCACCCCTCCACTTT. Drawing the rest from reference TRBV7-2 and TRBJ1-6, the complete variable domain is GAGVSQSPSNKVTEKGKDVELRCDPISGHTALYWYRQSLGQGLEFLIYFQGNSAPDKSGLPSDRFSAERTGGSVSTLTIQRTQQEDSAVYLCASSPNPSSYNSPLHFGNGTRLTVT.